The entry below gives a single T cell receptor beta chain sequence along with its context. Its antigen is not known. Time point defined: week 47, end of study. All doses held 300 ug of mutant IDH1 20-mer peptide, with topical imiquimod. Here immunoSEQ multiplex PCR was the method, and the copy in TCRdb shows in-frame clones only, minus some. The sample shows 40,000 to 50,000 clones, 82% of them seen only once. These data come from a study of a mutant IDH1 vaccine in newly diagnosed glioma. Trimming at V came to 6 bases and at J to 5 bases, leaving 14 bases not matched to a gene. Germline V lookup: CDR1 LNHDA, CDR2 SQIVND (reference sequence). The CDR3 is 16 amino acids.

V is TRBV19 and J is TRBJ1-2, with 8 bases aligning to TRBD1. The clonotype originates from a man aged 18-30 years with glioma. Some clones in this sample may be carry-over from other donors' samples. Sequenced material: PBMCs, taken from a glioma patient whose treatment included an IDH1 peptide vaccine. The chain's CDR3 is CASRTPTGTGRYGYTF. The CDR3 nucleotides read TGTGCCAGTAGGACTCCTACCGGGACAGGACGGTATGGCTACACCTTC.